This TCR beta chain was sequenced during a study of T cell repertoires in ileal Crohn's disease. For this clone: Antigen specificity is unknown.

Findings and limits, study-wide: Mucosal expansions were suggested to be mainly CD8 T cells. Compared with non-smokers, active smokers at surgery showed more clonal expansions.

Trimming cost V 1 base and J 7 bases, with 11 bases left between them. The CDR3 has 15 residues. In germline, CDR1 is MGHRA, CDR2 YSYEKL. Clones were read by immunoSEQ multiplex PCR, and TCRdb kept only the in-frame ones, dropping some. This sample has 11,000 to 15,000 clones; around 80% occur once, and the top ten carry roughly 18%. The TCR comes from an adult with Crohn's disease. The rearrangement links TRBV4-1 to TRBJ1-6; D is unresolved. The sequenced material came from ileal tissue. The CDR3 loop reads CASSQVPVPNSPLHF. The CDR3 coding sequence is TGCGCCAGCAGCCAAGTCCCGGTTCCAAATTCACCCCTCCACTTT.